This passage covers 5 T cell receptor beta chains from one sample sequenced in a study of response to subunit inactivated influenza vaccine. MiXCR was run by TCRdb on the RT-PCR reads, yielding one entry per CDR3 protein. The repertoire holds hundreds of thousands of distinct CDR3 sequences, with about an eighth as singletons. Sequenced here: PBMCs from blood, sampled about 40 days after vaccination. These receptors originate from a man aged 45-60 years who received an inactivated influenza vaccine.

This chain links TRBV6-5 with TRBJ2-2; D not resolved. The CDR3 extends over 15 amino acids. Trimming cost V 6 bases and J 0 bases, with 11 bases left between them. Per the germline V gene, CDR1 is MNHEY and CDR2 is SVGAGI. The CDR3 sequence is CASSYSGPNTGELFF. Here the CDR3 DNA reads TGTGCCAGCAGCTATTCCGGGCCGAACACCGGGGAGCTGTTTTTT.

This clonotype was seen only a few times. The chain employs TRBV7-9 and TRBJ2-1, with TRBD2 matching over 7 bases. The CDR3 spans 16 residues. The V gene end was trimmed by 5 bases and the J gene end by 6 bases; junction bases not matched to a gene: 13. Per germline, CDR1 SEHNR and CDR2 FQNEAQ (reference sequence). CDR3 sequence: CASSPQIGLGRNEQFF. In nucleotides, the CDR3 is TGTGCCAGCAGCCCACAAATTGGACTAGGACGCAATGAGCAGTTCTTC.

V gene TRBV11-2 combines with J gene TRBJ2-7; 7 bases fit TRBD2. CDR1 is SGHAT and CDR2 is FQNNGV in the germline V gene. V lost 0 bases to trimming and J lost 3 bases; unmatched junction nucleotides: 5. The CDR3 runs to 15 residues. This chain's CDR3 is CASSLDTGGLYEQYF. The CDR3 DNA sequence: TGTGCCAGCAGCTTAGATACGGGAGGACTCTACGAGCAGTACTTC.

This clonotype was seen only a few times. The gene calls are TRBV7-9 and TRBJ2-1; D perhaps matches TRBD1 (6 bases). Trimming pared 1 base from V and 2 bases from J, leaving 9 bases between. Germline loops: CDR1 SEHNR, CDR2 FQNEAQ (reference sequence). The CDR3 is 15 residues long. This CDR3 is CASSLDRAAYNEQFF. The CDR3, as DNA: TGTGCCAGCAGCTTAGACAGGGCAGCCTACAATGAGCAGTTCTTC.

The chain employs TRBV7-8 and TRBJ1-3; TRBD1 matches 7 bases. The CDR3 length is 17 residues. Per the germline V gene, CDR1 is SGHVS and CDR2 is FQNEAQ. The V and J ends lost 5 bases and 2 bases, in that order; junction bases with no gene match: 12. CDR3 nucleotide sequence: TGTGCCAGCAGCCACCGTGAGGGGGCGAGCACTGGAAACACCATATATTTT. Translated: CASSHREGASTGNTIYF. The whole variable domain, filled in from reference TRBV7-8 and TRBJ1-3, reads GAGVSQSPRYKVAKRGQDVALRCDPISGHVSLFWYQQALGQGPEFLTYFQNEAQLDKSGLPSDRFFAERPEGSVSTLKIQRTQQEDSAVYLCASSHREGASTGNTIYFGEGSWLTVV.